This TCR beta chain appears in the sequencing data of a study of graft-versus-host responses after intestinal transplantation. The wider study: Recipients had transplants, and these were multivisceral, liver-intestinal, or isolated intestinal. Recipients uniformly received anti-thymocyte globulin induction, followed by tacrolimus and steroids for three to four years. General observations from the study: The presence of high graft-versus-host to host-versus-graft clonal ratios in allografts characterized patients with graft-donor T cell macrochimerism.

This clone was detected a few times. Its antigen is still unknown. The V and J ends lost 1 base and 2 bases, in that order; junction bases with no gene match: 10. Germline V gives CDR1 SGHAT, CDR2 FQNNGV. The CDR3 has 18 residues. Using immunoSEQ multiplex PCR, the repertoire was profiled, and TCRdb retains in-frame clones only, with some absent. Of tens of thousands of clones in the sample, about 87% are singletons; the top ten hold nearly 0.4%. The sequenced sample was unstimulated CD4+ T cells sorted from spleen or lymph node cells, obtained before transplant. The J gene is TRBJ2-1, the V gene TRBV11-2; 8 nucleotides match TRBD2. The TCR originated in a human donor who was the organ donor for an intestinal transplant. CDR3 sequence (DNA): TGTGCCAGCAGCTTAGGATTAAATTCGGGGGGGGCCTACAATGAGCAGTTCTTC. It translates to CASSLGLNSGGAYNEQFF.